The 24 T cell receptor beta chains presented below share a single source sample, sequenced in a study of blood T cell repertoires in COVID-19. Profiling relied on immunoSEQ multiplex PCR, and the TCRdb table lists in-frame clones only, not all of them. The sample records fewer than 300,000 clones, just over 85% being singletons. Material for sequencing was peripheral blood. All receptors come from a man over 45 with COVID-19, enrolled during active disease.

The rearrangement links TRBV6-2 or TRBV6-3 to TRBJ1-1; 9 bases agree with TRBD1. CDR1 and CDR2 (germline): MNHEY, SVGEGT. The CDR3 is made up of 13 amino acids. V trimming: 2 bases; J trimming: 8 bases; junction bases outside the gene matches: 3. The CDR3 DNA reads TGTGCCAGCAGTTACCTGGGGACAGGGGAAGCTTTCTTT. Protein product: CASSYLGTGEAFF.

The chain joins TRBV7-2 to TRBJ2-3; 12 nucleotides match TRBD2. CDR1 and CDR2 (germline): SGHTA, FQGNSA. The trim removed 5 bases at V and 6 bases at J, leaving 9 bases unmatched. The CDR3 contains 16 residues. The CDR3 here is CASSPRTSGVRDTQYF. CDR3 in DNA: TGTGCCAGCAGCCCCAGGACTAGCGGGGTCAGGGATACGCAGTATTTT.

The chain uses TRBV7-3 and TRBJ1-1; possibly TRBD1 for D (5 bases). The CDR3 totals 13 residues. Trimming left V 3 bases short and J 3 bases short, with 8 bases between. CDR1 is SGHTA, CDR2 FQGTGA, per germline. CDR3 nucleotide sequence: TGTGCCAGCAGCTTTCAACAGGACACTGAAGCTTTCTTT. Translation gives CASSFQQDTEAFF.

The chain has TRBV28 and TRBJ1-2, with D tentatively TRBD1 (6 bases). From germline, CDR1 is MDHEN and CDR2 SYDVKM. There are 14 residues in the CDR3. Trimming took off 2 bases at V and 7 bases at J, with 14 bases between the two ends. The CDR3 sequence is CASSLAPGVAGYTF. CDR3 in DNA: TGTGCCAGCAGTTTAGCACCAGGGGTGGCTGGCTACACCTTC.

The chain is built from TRBV6-4 and TRBJ1-2; the D gene is possibly TRBD1 (5 bases). V was shortened by 7 bases and J by 5 bases, with 17 bases between the two germline ends. The V gene's germline CDR1 is MRHNA and CDR2 SNTAGT. The CDR3 runs 14 residues. The CDR3 DNA follows: TGTGCCAGCAAACCCCAAGGGGTTTGGTATGGCTACACCTTC. It yields the protein CASKPQGVWYGYTF.

The chain couples TRBV18 to TRBJ2-1; 9 bases are a match to TRBD2. Unmatched junction bases numbered 8, after V lost 2 bases and J lost 9 bases. Germline lookup yields CDR1 KGHSH and CDR2 LQKENI. This CDR3 is 15 amino acids long. The CDR3 DNA follows: TGTGCCAGCTCACCAGGACTAGCGCGAGCGGGTGAGCAGTTCTTC. It codes for CASSPGLARAGEQFF.

In its sample, this clone was seen a few times. This rearrangement joins TRBV2 to TRBJ1-6; maybe TRBD1 (5 bases). V shed 7 bases and J shed 6 bases, with 10 bases lying between them. Per the germline V gene, CDR1 is SNHLY and CDR2 is FYNNEI. The CDR3 is 13 amino acids. The CDR3 DNA sequence: TGTGCCAGCAATCAAGACAGTAATTCACCCCTCCACTTT. This translates into CASNQDSNSPLHF. Full variable domain (rest looked up from reference TRBV2 and TRBJ1-6): EPEVTQTPSHQVTQMGQEVILRCVPISNHLYFYWYRQILGQKVEFLVSFYNNEISEKSEIFDDQFSVERPDGSNFTLKIRSTKLEDSAMYFCASNQDSNSPLHFGNGTRLTVT.

The rearrangement joins TRBV7-2 to TRBJ2-7, with 9 bases matching TRBD2. In germline, CDR1 is SGHTA, CDR2 FQGNSA. The CDR3 runs 16 residues. V lost 5 bases to trimming and J lost 4 bases; unmatched junction nucleotides: 12. The CDR3 DNA follows: TGTGCCAGCAGCCCTAGAGCGGCGGGGGGGCCTTACGAGCAGTACTTC. Encoded protein: CASSPRAAGGPYEQYF. The whole variable domain, remainder taken from reference TRBV7-2 and TRBJ2-7, is GAGVSQSPSNKVTEKGKDVELRCDPISGHTALYWYRQSLGQGLEFLIYFQGNSAPDKSGLPSDRFSAERTGGSVSTLTIQRTQQEDSAVYLCASSPRAAGGPYEQYFGPGTRLTVT.

This clone was detected only once. Here the CDR3 reads CSVSGTSGSREQFF. CDR3 bases: TGCAGCGTTTCCGGGACTAGCGGGAGTCGTGAGCAGTTCTTC. The chain links TRBV29-1 to TRBJ2-1, with 14 nucleotides matching TRBD2. Per germline, CDR1 SQVTM and CDR2 ANQGSEA. There are 14 residues in the CDR3. V lost 5 bases to trimming and J lost 9 bases; unmatched junction nucleotides: 6.

The chain couples TRBV7-9 to TRBJ1-1, with 9 bases fitting TRBD1. Trimming at V came to 3 bases and at J to 0 bases, leaving 8 bases not matched to a gene. Germline CDR1 reads SEHNR; CDR2 reads FQNEAQ (reference sequence). The CDR3 runs to 17 residues. The CDR3 region is CASSFRQGGIMNTEAFF. The CDR3 nucleotides read TGTGCCAGCAGCTTCCGACAGGGGGGTATTATGAACACTGAAGCTTTCTTT. The entire variable domain, with the rest obtained from reference TRBV7-9 and TRBJ1-1, is as follows: DTGVSQNPRHKITKRGQNVTFRCDPISEHNRLYWYRQTLGQGPEFLTYFQNEAQLEKSRLLSDRFSAERPKGSFSTLEIQRTEQGDSAMYLCASSFRQGGIMNTEAFFGQGTRLTVV.

This rearrangement joins TRBV5-1 to TRBJ2-6, with 10 bases lining up with TRBD1. V shed 4 bases and J 2 bases; nucleotides not matched to a gene: 3. This CDR3 has 16 residues. CDR1 is SGHRS and CDR2 is YFSETQ in the germline V gene. CDR3 nucleotides: TGCGCCAGCAGCGGGACAGGGGCGACTGGGGCCAACGTCCTGACTTTC. Translating gives CASSGTGATGANVLTF.

This sequence joins TRBV5-1 and TRBJ2-1, with a possible D match to TRBD2 (5 bases). Trimming removed 5 bases at V and 12 bases at J, with 18 bases between. Germline V gene sequence: CDR1 SGHRS, CDR2 YFSETQ. The CDR3 spans 13 residues. The DNA for the CDR3 is TGCGCCAGCAGGCTAGGACTCCGATCAGGGCAGTTCTTC. Translation: CASRLGLRSGQFF. The entire variable domain, with the rest obtained from reference TRBV5-1 and TRBJ2-1, is as follows: KAGVTQTPRYLIKTRGQQVTLSCSPISGHRSVSWYQQTPGQGLQFLFEYFSETQRNKGNFPGRFSGRQFSNSRSEMNVSTLELGDSALYLCASRLGLRSGQFFGPGTRLTVL.

The chain joins TRBV6-5 to TRBJ2-7; 10 nucleotides align to TRBD1. The CDR3 is 16 residues long. Germline CDR1 and CDR2: MNHEY and SVGAGI. J gave up 2 bases and V 3 bases, and 7 bases lay outside the gene matches. In DNA, the CDR3 is TGTGCCAGCAGTTATTTACCCGGGACAGGGGCCTACGAGCAGTACTTC. This translates into CASSYLPGTGAYEQYF.

The chain links TRBV24-1 to TRBJ2-1; 14 nucleotides align to TRBD2. CDR3 length equals 15 residues. Per germline, CDR1 KGHDR and CDR2 SFDVKD. V shed 10 bases and J 8 bases; nucleotides not matched to a gene: 9. Here the CDR3 DNA reads TGTGCCACGGCCAGGGGGACTAGCGGGAGTGATGAGCAGTTCTTC. Translation gives CATARGTSGSDEQFF.

The chain links TRBV24-1 to TRBJ2-2; D perhaps matches TRBD1 (5 bases). The CDR3 consists of 15 residues. V lost 4 bases, J lost 0 bases, and 8 bases lay in between. The germline gives CDR1 KGHDR, CDR2 SFDVKD. CDR3 residues: CATSDPRANTGELFF. The DNA for the CDR3 is TGTGCCACCAGTGACCCCAGGGCGAACACCGGGGAGCTGTTTTTT.

This sequence joins TRBV28 and TRBJ1-1; the D is unclear. V shed 6 bases and J shed 0 bases, with 8 bases lying between them. Germline CDR1 reads MDHEN; CDR2 reads SYDVKM. The length of the CDR3 is 13 residues. The CDR3 here is CASRVQMNTEAFF. CDR3 coding DNA: TGTGCCAGCAGAGTTCAGATGAACACTGAAGCTTTCTTT.

The rearrangement joins TRBV4-3 to TRBJ1-1; D is unclear. Germline CDR1 reads LGHNA; CDR2 reads YSLEER. CDR3 length: 14 residues. V was trimmed by 4 bases and J by 5 bases, leaving 14 bases between them. The CDR3 DNA is TGCGCCAGCAGCCCAGGTTGGGCAGGAACTGAAGCTTTCTTT. This codes for CASSPGWAGTEAFF.

A note on this clone: The same CDR3 is also encoded by other DNA sequences in this sample. The chain uses TRBV3-1 (or the pseudogene TRBV3-2) and TRBJ2-6; D not resolved. V shed 3 bases and J shed 1 base, with 4 bases lying between them. The CDR3 contains 14 residues. Germline assignment: CDR1 LGHDT and CDR2 YNNKEL (reference sequence). The CDR3 DNA is TGTGCCAGCAGCCAGGCATCTGGGGCCAACGTCCTGACTTTC. This gives the protein CASSQASGANVLTF.

This chain connects TRBV7-8 to TRBJ2-1; D remains unclear. This CDR3 region has 15 residues. Deletions cut 1 base from V and 1 base from J, with 8 bases between. The V gene's germline CDR1 is SGHVS and CDR2 FQNEAQ. DNA of the CDR3: TGTGCCAGCAGCTTAGAGCGTACTTCCTACAATGAGCAGTTCTTC. It encodes CASSLERTSYNEQFF.

The chain is built from TRBV4-3 and TRBJ2-1; 9 bases are a match to TRBD1. CDR1 and CDR2 from the germline V gene are LGHNA and YSLEER. This CDR3 contains 16 residues. The junction had 8 bases not matched to a gene; V was cut back by 4 bases and J by 4 bases. The CDR3 nucleotides read TGCGCCAGCAGCCCCGGACAGGGGACGGGGTACAATGAGCAGTTCTTC. It is translated as CASSPGQGTGYNEQFF.

The rearrangement links TRBV14 to TRBJ2-6, with 11 nucleotides matching TRBD2. The CDR3 contains 18 residues. After removal of 3 bases from V and 4 bases from J, the junction contained 8 bases not matched to a gene. Per the germline V gene, CDR1 is SGHDN and CDR2 is FVKESK. For the CDR3, the DNA is TGTGCCAGCAGCCAGCCACTAGCGGGAGTACGGGGGGCCAACGTCCTGACTTTC. Its protein is CASSQPLAGVRGANVLTF. The full variable domain, completed using reference TRBV14 and TRBJ2-6, is EAGVTQFPSHSVIEKGQTVTLRCDPISGHDNLYWYRRVMGKEIKFLLHFVKESKQDESGMPNNRFLAERTGGTYSTLKVQPAELEDSGVYFCASSQPLAGVRGANVLTFGAGSRLTVL.

This clone was recorded once. The rearrangement links TRBV5-1 to TRBJ2-7; 11 bases agree with TRBD1. Per the germline V gene, CDR1 is SGHRS and CDR2 is YFSETQ. The CDR3 is 15 residues long. V shed 2 bases and J 3 bases; nucleotides not matched to a gene: 4. For the CDR3, the DNA is TGCGCCAGCAGCTTATCCGGGACAGGGGGCTACGAGCAGTACTTC. This encodes CASSLSGTGGYEQYF.

The table lists this clone with a count of one. The CDR3 region has the DNA TGTGCCGCCGGGTCTCGTCCGGGGGGCAATGAGCAGTTCTTC. As protein: CAAGSRPGGNEQFF. The chain recombines TRBV10-3 with TRBJ2-1; TRBD2 aligns across 7 bases. Trimming at V came to 11 bases and at J to 6 bases, leaving 13 bases not matched to a gene. The germline V gene has CDR1 ENHRY and CDR2 SYGVKD. CDR3 length: 14 residues.

The DNA for the CDR3 is TGTGCCAGCAGTTACCGGACAGATTATGGCTACACCTTC. Translation gives CASSYRTDYGYTF. This chain connects TRBV6-2 or TRBV6-3 to TRBJ1-2; the D gene is possibly TRBD1 (6 bases). The CDR3 has 13 amino acids. V was pared by 2 bases and J by 5 bases, with 9 bases between. CDR1 is MNHEY and CDR2 is SVGEGT in the germline V gene.